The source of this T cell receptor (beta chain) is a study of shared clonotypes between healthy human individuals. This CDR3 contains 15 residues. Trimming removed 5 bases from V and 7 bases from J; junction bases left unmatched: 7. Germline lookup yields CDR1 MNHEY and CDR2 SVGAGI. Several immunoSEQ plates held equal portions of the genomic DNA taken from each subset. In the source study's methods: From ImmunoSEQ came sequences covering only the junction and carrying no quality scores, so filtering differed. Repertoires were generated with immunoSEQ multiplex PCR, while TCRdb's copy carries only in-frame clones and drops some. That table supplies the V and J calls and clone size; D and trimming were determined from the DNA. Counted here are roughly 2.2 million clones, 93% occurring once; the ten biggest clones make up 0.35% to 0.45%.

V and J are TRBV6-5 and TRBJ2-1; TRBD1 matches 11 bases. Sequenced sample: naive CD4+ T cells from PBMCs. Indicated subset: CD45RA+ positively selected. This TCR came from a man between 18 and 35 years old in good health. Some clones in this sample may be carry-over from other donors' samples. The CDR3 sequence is CASSLWTGGRNEQFF. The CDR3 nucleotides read TGTGCCAGCAGTCTATGGACAGGGGGCAGGAATGAGCAGTTCTTC.